This is a list of T cell receptor beta chains from one sample in a study of tumor-infiltrating lymphocytes in oesophageal squamous cell carcinoma. In TCRdb, the PCR reads were re-called with MiXCR into one record per CDR3 protein. The profile shows 15,000 to 25,000 distinct CDR3 sequences, about 38% of them singletons. Sequenced input: normal esophageal tissue next to the tumor. The receptor set was obtained from a male donor with esophageal squamous cell carcinoma. Both conserved end residues are trimmed from each CDR3. Rows may omit the clone size; those that give it use once, few, many or a size class.

v_gene: TRBV9; abundance: NA; j_gene: TRBJ2-3; CDR3aa: ASSVERGPDTQY
v_gene: TRBV10-3; abundance: NA; j_gene: TRBJ2-6; CDR3aa: AISESLGGSGANVLT
v_gene: TRBV10-2; abundance: once; j_gene: TRBJ2-6; CDR3aa: ASIGLAGGPSGANVLT
v_gene: TRBV6-2/TRBV6-3; abundance: NA; j_gene: NA; CDR3aa: ASRTGQGLGETQY
v_gene: TRBV7-4; abundance: few; j_gene: TRBJ2-1; CDR3aa: ASSFTGGAYNEQF
v_gene: TRBV7-8; abundance: NA; j_gene: NA; CDR3aa: ASSLAGRTYEQF
v_gene: TRBV7-9; abundance: medium-sized; j_gene: TRBJ2-1; CDR3aa: ASSLYVGGTGAVLSYNEQF
v_gene: TRBV7-6; abundance: NA; j_gene: NA; CDR3aa: ASSRSIVSYEQY
v_gene: TRBV10-3; abundance: many; j_gene: NA; CDR3aa: AITASSGTSYEQY
v_gene: TRBV7-2; abundance: NA; j_gene: TRBJ2-3; CDR3aa: ASSSRLAATTDTQY
v_gene: TRBV18; abundance: many; j_gene: TRBJ1-6; CDR3aa: ASSPETGAGSPLH
v_gene: TRBV4-1; abundance: many; j_gene: TRBJ1-5; CDR3aa: ASSQDRRVFGNQPQH
v_gene: TRBV20-1; abundance: many; j_gene: TRBJ2-7; CDR3aa: SASSRIGSPLH
v_gene: TRBV9; abundance: few; j_gene: TRBJ2-5; CDR3aa: ASSVVGGGGETQY
v_gene: TRBV7-8; abundance: few; j_gene: TRBJ2-3; CDR3aa: ASSLAPASTDTQY
v_gene: TRBV4-1; abundance: few; j_gene: TRBJ2-2; CDR3aa: ASSTRQGAPEGELF
v_gene: TRBV6-6; abundance: NA; j_gene: TRBJ1-2; CDR3aa: ANNRDNEDGYT
v_gene: TRBV5-1; abundance: many; j_gene: TRBJ2-5; CDR3aa: ASSPRTGQETQY
v_gene: TRBV6-6; abundance: medium-sized; j_gene: TRBJ2-2; CDR3aa: ASSYGTGTGELF
v_gene: TRBV27; abundance: NA; j_gene: NA; CDR3aa: ASRIYHEQF
v_gene: TRBV10-2; abundance: many; j_gene: TRBJ1-1; CDR3aa: ASTGQGLEAF
v_gene: TRBV6-1; abundance: NA; j_gene: TRBJ2-2; CDR3aa: ASSTGTGVSGEVF